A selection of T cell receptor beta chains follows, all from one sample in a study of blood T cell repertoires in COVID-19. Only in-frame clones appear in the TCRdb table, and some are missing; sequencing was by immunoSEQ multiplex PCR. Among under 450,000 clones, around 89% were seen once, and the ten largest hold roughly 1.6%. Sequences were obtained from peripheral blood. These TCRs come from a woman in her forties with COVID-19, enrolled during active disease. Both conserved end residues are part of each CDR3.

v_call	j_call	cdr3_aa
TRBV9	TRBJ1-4	CASSGTPGTGFSGLFF
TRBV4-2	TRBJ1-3	CASSQDLGGTGNTIYF
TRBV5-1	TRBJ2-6	CASVPGVTGANVLTF
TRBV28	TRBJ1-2	CASSFSAGGYTF
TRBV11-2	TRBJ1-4	CASSPTLTPGTGREKLFF
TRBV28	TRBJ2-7	CASSLVVRAHEQYF
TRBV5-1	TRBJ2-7	CASSPGTSGRGEQYF
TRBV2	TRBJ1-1	CASSERQGAEAFF
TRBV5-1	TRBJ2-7	CASSSSGVAYEQYF
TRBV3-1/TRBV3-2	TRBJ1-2	CASSQVILVEDGESYGYTF
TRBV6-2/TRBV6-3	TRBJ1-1	CASSFPKGASDTEAFF
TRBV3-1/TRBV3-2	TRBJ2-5	CASSQGSPGLGETQYF
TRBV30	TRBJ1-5	CAWGTGLSNQPQHF
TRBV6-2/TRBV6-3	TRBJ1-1	CASSYRGQVGLAEAFF
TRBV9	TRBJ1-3	CASSVFDSPTGNTIYF
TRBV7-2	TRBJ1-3	CASSFQFPTGESGNTIYF
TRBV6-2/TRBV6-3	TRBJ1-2	CASSYPETGYGYTF
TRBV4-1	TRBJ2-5	CASSQVFSGGIQETQYF
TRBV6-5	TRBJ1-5	CASRAQTVMNQPQHF
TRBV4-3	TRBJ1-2	CASSQDLTGTGAGGYTF
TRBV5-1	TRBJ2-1	CASSSGTGLDNEQFF
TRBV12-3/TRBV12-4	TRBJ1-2	CASSSGVWYGYTF
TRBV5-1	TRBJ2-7	CASSAWTGLGYEQYF
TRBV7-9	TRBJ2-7	CASSLPENPYEQYF
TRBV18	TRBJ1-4	CASSPQQGDRGTNEKLFF
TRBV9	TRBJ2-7	CASSQGQIYEQYF
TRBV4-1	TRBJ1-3	CASSQEPGGAPGSGNTIYF
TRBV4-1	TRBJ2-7	CASSQVGDRGYEQYF
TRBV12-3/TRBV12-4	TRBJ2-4	CASSLAQDPFQYF